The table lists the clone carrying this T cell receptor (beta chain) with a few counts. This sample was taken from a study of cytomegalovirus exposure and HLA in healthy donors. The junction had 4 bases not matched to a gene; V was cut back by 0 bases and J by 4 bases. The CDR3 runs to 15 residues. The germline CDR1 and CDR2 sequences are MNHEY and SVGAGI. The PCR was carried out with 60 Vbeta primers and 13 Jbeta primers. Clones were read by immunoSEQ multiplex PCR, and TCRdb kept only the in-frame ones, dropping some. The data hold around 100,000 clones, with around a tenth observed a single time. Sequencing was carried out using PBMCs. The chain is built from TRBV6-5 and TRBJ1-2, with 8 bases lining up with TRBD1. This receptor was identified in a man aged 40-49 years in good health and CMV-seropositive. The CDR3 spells CASSYSGTGSYGYTF. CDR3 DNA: TGTGCCAGCAGTTACTCAGGGACAGGCAGCTATGGCTACACCTTC.